These T cell receptor beta chains were read from a single sample in a study of blood T cell repertoires in COVID-19. Here immunoSEQ multiplex PCR was the method, and the copy in TCRdb shows in-frame clones only, minus some. The table includes about 200,000 clones, about nine tenths detected once. Sequenced input: peripheral blood. The receptors here all came from a man younger than 35 with active or convalescent COVID-19. The CDR3 runs from the conserved cysteine through the conserved F or W. Each record gives: clone size, V gene, J gene, D gene, CDR3 protein, CDR3 DNA. D genes are given only for firm matches. Where a row states a size, it is once, few, many or the class of an expanded clone; other rows omit it.

abundance: -; v_gene: TRBV6-5; j_gene: TRBJ1-5; d_gene: -; CDR3aa: CASSPTTYSNQPQHF; CDR3nt: TGTGCCAGCAGCCCGACAACATATAGCAATCAGCCCCAGCATTTT
abundance: -; v_gene: TRBV7-2; j_gene: TRBJ2-7; d_gene: TRBD2; CDR3aa: CASSLQLAGSEQYF; CDR3nt: TGTGCCAGCAGCTTACAACTAGCGGGTAGCGAGCAGTACTTC
abundance: -; v_gene: TRBV21-1; j_gene: TRBJ1-1; d_gene: -; CDR3aa: CASRWTVGVMNTEAFF; CDR3nt: TGTGCCAGCAGATGGACAGTGGGGGTCATGAACACTGAAGCTTTCTTT
abundance: few; v_gene: TRBV9; j_gene: TRBJ1-1; d_gene: -; CDR3aa: CASSVSTGGNTEAFF; CDR3nt: TGTGCCAGCAGCGTATCGACCGGAGGGAACACTGAAGCTTTCTTT
abundance: -; v_gene: TRBV7-9; j_gene: TRBJ2-7; d_gene: TRBD2; CDR3aa: CASSVTSGSYEQYF; CDR3nt: TGTGCCAGCAGCGTCACTAGCGGATCCTACGAGCAGTACTTC
abundance: once; v_gene: TRBV5-6; j_gene: TRBJ2-7; d_gene: TRBD2; CDR3aa: CASSSMGLAGEVSYEQYF; CDR3nt: TGTGCCAGCAGCTCCATGGGACTAGCGGGAGAGGTATCCTACGAGCAGTACTTC
abundance: -; v_gene: TRBV18; j_gene: TRBJ2-7; d_gene: TRBD1; CDR3aa: CASSPSRGPYEQYF; CDR3nt: TGTGCCAGCTCACCGTCCAGGGGGCCCTACGAGCAGTACTTC
abundance: -; v_gene: TRBV30; j_gene: TRBJ2-7; d_gene: TRBD1; CDR3aa: CAWSKSPGQKYF; CDR3nt: TGTGCCTGGAGTAAGTCCCCGGGACAGAAGTACTTC
abundance: -; v_gene: TRBV4-2; j_gene: TRBJ2-5; d_gene: -; CDR3aa: CASSQDPQSGWGETQYF; CDR3nt: TGTGCCAGCAGCCAAGACCCTCAGAGCGGTTGGGGAGAGACCCAGTACTTC
abundance: -; v_gene: TRBV6-2/TRBV6-3; j_gene: TRBJ2-5; d_gene: TRBD2; CDR3aa: CASSAHAGAQETQYF; CDR3nt: TGTGCCAGCAGCGCCCACGCGGGAGCACAAGAGACCCAGTACTTC
abundance: -; v_gene: TRBV27; j_gene: TRBJ2-1; d_gene: TRBD2; CDR3aa: CASSTGTSGNNEQFF; CDR3nt: TGTGCCAGCAGTACCGGGACTAGCGGGAACAATGAGCAGTTCTTC
abundance: -; v_gene: TRBV3-1/TRBV3-2; j_gene: TRBJ1-2; d_gene: TRBD1; CDR3aa: CASSTGEDYGYTF; CDR3nt: TGTGCCAGCAGCACAGGGGAAGACTATGGCTACACCTTC
abundance: -; v_gene: TRBV15; j_gene: TRBJ2-7; d_gene: TRBD1; CDR3aa: CATSRGQGLTYEQYF; CDR3nt: TGTGCCACCAGCAGAGGACAGGGTTTGACCTACGAGCAGTACTTC
abundance: -; v_gene: TRBV25-1; j_gene: TRBJ2-1; d_gene: TRBD1; CDR3aa: CASSELQGAYFDEQFF; CDR3nt: TGTGCCAGCAGTGAATTGCAGGGGGCCTACTTCGATGAGCAGTTCTTC
abundance: -; v_gene: TRBV10-2; j_gene: TRBJ1-4; d_gene: -; CDR3aa: CASSALGTGSEKLFF; CDR3nt: TGCGCCAGCAGTGCCCTGGGTACAGGGAGTGAAAAACTGTTTTTT
abundance: -; v_gene: TRBV11-2; j_gene: TRBJ1-2; d_gene: TRBD1; CDR3aa: CASSSIRTGASYGYTF; CDR3nt: TGTGCCAGCAGCTCAATCCGGACAGGGGCTAGTTATGGCTACACCTTC
abundance: few; v_gene: TRBV4-2; j_gene: TRBJ1-5; d_gene: TRBD1; CDR3aa: CASSRTGDSNQPQHF; CDR3nt: TGTGCCAGCAGCCGGACAGGGGACAGCAATCAGCCCCAGCATTTT
abundance: -; v_gene: TRBV19; j_gene: TRBJ1-2; d_gene: -; CDR3aa: CASSTQGTNYGYTF; CDR3nt: TGTGCCAGTAGTACCCAGGGGACTAACTATGGCTACACCTTC
abundance: -; v_gene: TRBV5-4; j_gene: TRBJ2-7; d_gene: TRBD2; CDR3aa: CASSLGGGETYEQYF; CDR3nt: TGTGCCAGCAGCTTGGGCGGGGGGGAAACTTACGAGCAGTACTTC
abundance: -; v_gene: TRBV19; j_gene: TRBJ1-5; d_gene: TRBD1; CDR3aa: CASSMTRTGGQPQHF; CDR3nt: TGTGCCAGTAGTATGACGAGGACAGGGGGTCAGCCCCAGCATTTT
abundance: -; v_gene: TRBV11-2; j_gene: TRBJ1-1; d_gene: -; CDR3aa: CASSPVAGRDTEAFF; CDR3nt: TGTGCCAGCAGCCCGGTGGCTGGGCGTGACACTGAAGCTTTCTTT
abundance: -; v_gene: TRBV30; j_gene: TRBJ1-2; d_gene: -; CDR3aa: CAWSVPGIPNYGYTF; CDR3nt: TGTGCCTGGAGTGTACCCGGGATCCCGAACTATGGCTACACCTTC
abundance: -; v_gene: TRBV27; j_gene: TRBJ2-3; d_gene: -; CDR3aa: CASSFGAKDTQYF; CDR3nt: TGTGCCAGCAGTTTTGGGGCGAAAGATACGCAGTATTTT
abundance: -; v_gene: TRBV7-2; j_gene: TRBJ2-1; d_gene: -; CDR3aa: CASSPLVHNEQFF; CDR3nt: TGTGCCAGCAGCCCGTTAGTCCACAATGAGCAGTTCTTC
abundance: -; v_gene: TRBV27; j_gene: TRBJ1-3; d_gene: -; CDR3aa: CASSPDRNWSGNTIYF; CDR3nt: TGTGCCAGCAGTCCAGACAGGAATTGGTCTGGAAACACCATATATTTT
abundance: once; v_gene: TRBV2; j_gene: TRBJ1-5; d_gene: -; CDR3aa: CASSEAAGYQPQHF; CDR3nt: TGTGCCAGCAGTGAGGCCGCAGGGTACCAGCCCCAGCATTTT
abundance: -; v_gene: TRBV6-6; j_gene: TRBJ2-3; d_gene: TRBD2; CDR3aa: CASSPRTFSGGTTDTQYF; CDR3nt: TGTGCCAGCAGTCCCCGAACCTTTAGCGGGGGAACCACAGATACGCAGTATTTT
abundance: -; v_gene: TRBV6-5; j_gene: TRBJ2-7; d_gene: -; CDR3aa: CASSYSIEGTVYEQYF; CDR3nt: TGTGCCAGCAGTTACTCGATAGAGGGAACAGTCTACGAGCAGTACTTC
abundance: -; v_gene: TRBV4-2; j_gene: TRBJ2-1; d_gene: -; CDR3aa: CASSQDLGGNNEQFF; CDR3nt: TGTGCCAGCAGCCAAGATCTAGGGGGAAACAATGAGCAGTTCTTC
abundance: -; v_gene: TRBV3-1/TRBV3-2; j_gene: TRBJ2-1; d_gene: -; CDR3aa: CASSLRQTSRNEQFF; CDR3nt: TGTGCCAGCAGCCTTCGACAGACTTCTAGGAATGAGCAGTTCTTC
abundance: -; v_gene: TRBV6-5; j_gene: TRBJ2-7; d_gene: TRBD1; CDR3aa: CASTTRRGYEQYF; CDR3nt: TGTGCCAGCACGACCCGCAGGGGGTACGAGCAGTACTTC
abundance: few; v_gene: TRBV28; j_gene: TRBJ1-6; d_gene: -; CDR3aa: CASSKPDSSRSPLHF; CDR3nt: TGTGCCAGCAGCAAACCGGACAGTTCCCGTTCACCCCTCCACTTT
abundance: -; v_gene: TRBV5-4; j_gene: TRBJ2-6; d_gene: TRBD1; CDR3aa: CASSWTGLRSGANVLTF; CDR3nt: TGTGCCAGCAGCTGGACAGGGCTGCGCTCTGGGGCCAACGTCCTGACTTTC
abundance: -; v_gene: TRBV21-1; j_gene: TRBJ2-1; d_gene: -; CDR3aa: CASSKAGRRADNEQFF; CDR3nt: TGTGCCAGCAGCAAAGCGGGAAGACGAGCGGACAATGAGCAGTTCTTC
abundance: once; v_gene: TRBV9; j_gene: TRBJ1-5; d_gene: -; CDR3aa: CASSLQGLRNQPQHF; CDR3nt: TGTGCCAGCAGCCTCCAGGGTTTGCGCAATCAGCCCCAGCATTTT
abundance: -; v_gene: TRBV28; j_gene: TRBJ1-2; d_gene: TRBD1; CDR3aa: CASSRQGINYGYTF; CDR3nt: TGTGCCAGCAGCCGACAGGGGATAAACTATGGCTACACCTTC
abundance: -; v_gene: TRBV21-1; j_gene: TRBJ1-5; d_gene: -; CDR3aa: CASVFGGGGGNQPQHF; CDR3nt: TGTGCCAGCGTATTTGGAGGGGGCGGTGGCAATCAGCCCCAGCATTTT
abundance: -; v_gene: TRBV19; j_gene: TRBJ2-2; d_gene: -; CDR3aa: CASSLFGELFF; CDR3nt: TGTGCCAGTAGCTTATTCGGGGAGCTGTTTTTT
abundance: once; v_gene: TRBV3-1/TRBV3-2; j_gene: TRBJ2-3; d_gene: -; CDR3aa: CASSQEGRAGADTQYF; CDR3nt: TGTGCCAGCAGCCAAGAGGGCAGAGCCGGTGCAGATACGCAGTATTTT